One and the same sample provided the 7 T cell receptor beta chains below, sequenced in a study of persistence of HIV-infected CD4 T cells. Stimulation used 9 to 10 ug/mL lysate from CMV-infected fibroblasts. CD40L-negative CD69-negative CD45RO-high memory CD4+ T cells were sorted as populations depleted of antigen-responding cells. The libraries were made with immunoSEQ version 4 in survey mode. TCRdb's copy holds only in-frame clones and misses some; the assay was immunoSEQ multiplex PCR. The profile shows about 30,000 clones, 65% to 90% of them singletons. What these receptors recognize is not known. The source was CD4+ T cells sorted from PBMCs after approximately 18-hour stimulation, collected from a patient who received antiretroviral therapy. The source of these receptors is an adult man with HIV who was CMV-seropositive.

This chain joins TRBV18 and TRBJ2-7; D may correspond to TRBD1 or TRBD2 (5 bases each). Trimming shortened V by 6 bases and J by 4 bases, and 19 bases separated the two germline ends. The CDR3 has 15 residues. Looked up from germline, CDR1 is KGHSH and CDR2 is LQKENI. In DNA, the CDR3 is TGTGCCAGCTCTCCGGACCTGTGGGGGTTTTACGAGCAGTACTTC. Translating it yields CASSPDLWGFYEQYF.

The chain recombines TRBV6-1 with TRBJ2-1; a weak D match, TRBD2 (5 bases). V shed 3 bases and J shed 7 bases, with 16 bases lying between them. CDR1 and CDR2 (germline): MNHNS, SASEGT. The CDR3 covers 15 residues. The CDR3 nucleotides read TGTGCCAGCAGTGAGAGGCCGACTACGAGAAATGAGCAGTTCTTC. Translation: CASSERPTTRNEQFF.

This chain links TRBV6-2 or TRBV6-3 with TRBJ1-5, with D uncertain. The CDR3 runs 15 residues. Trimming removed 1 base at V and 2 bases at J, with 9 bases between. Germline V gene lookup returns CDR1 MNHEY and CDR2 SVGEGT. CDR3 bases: TGTGCCAGCAGTTACTTCCAGTTGGGCAATCAGCCCCAGCATTTT. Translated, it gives CASSYFQLGNQPQHF.

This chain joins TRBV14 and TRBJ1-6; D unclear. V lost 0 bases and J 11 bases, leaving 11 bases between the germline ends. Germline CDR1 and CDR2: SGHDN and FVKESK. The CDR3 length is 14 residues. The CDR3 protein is CASSQEPDGAPLHF. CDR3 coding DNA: TGTGCCAGCAGCCAAGAGCCTGACGGGGCACCCCTCCACTTT.

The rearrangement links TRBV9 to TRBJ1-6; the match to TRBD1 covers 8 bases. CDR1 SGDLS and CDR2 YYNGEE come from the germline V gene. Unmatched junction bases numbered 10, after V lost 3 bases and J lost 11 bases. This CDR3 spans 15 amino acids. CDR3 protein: CASSATGQGLTPLHF. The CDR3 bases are TGTGCCAGCAGCGCTACCGGACAGGGCCTCACACCCCTCCACTTT.

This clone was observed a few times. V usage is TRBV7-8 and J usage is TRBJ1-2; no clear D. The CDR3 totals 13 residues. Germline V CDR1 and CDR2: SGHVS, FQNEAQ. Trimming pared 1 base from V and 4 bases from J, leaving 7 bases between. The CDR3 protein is CASSLELVYGYTF. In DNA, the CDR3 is TGTGCCAGCAGCTTAGAATTGGTCTATGGCTACACCTTC.

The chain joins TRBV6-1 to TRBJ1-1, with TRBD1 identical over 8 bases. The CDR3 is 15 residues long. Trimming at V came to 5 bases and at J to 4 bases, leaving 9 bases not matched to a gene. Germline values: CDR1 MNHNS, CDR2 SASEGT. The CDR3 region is CASSPRAGGFTEAFF. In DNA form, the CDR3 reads TGTGCCAGCAGTCCCCGGGCAGGGGGCTTCACTGAAGCTTTCTTT.